A selection of T cell receptor beta chains follows, all from one sample in a study of CD8 T cells in ankylosing spondylitis. A single record per CDR3 protein comes from TCRdb applying MiXCR to the 5' RACE reads. The repertoire consists of about 750,000 distinct CDR3 sequences, with 19% occurring once and the leading ten covering about 19%. Sequenced sample: blood, either unsorted or a sorted T cell fraction (not recorded which). The receptor source for this set is a male donor with ankylosing spondylitis. Both conserved end residues are part of each CDR3. D genes are given only for firm matches. The size of a clone is reported for some rows only, either as once, few or many, or as a class for expanded clones.

clone size: .; D gene: TRBD1; J gene: TRBJ2-5; V gene: TRBV29-1; CDR3 protein: CSVARTGQETQYF; CDR3 DNA: TGCAGCGTTGCCCGGACAGGTCAAGAGACCCAGTACTTC
clone size: few; D gene: .; J gene: TRBJ1-1; V gene: TRBV29-1; CDR3 protein: CSGDPQRGTEAFF; CDR3 DNA: TGCAGCGGCGACCCCCAAAGGGGCACTGAAGCTTTCTTT
clone size: few; D gene: .; J gene: TRBJ1-4; V gene: TRBV7-9; CDR3 protein: CASSRPIQQYPYEKLFF; CDR3 DNA: TGTGCCAGCAGCCGACCGATACAACAGTACCCCTATGAAAAACTGTTTTTT
clone size: few; D gene: TRBD1; J gene: TRBJ1-4; V gene: TRBV6-2/TRBV6-3; CDR3 protein: CASSRTGGVEKLFF; CDR3 DNA: TGTGCCAGCAGTCGGACAGGGGGCGTTGAAAAACTGTTTTTT
clone size: many; D gene: .; J gene: TRBJ2-7; V gene: TRBV29-1; CDR3 protein: CSVGAANSYEQYF; CDR3 DNA: TGCAGCGTTGGGGCCGCAAACTCCTACGAGCAGTACTTC
clone size: .; D gene: .; J gene: TRBJ2-6; V gene: TRBV4-2; CDR3 protein: CASSQDRGTGANVLTF; CDR3 DNA: TGTGCCAGCAGCCAAGATCGTGGGACTGGGGCCAACGTCCTGACTTTC
clone size: few; D gene: .; J gene: TRBJ2-1; V gene: TRBV4-3; CDR3 protein: CASSQDLTGIYNEQFF; CDR3 DNA: TGCGCCAGCAGCCAAGATCTTACGGGTATCTACAATGAGCAGTTCTTC
clone size: .; D gene: .; J gene: TRBJ2-3; V gene: TRBV5-1; CDR3 protein: CASSTWEPSTDTQYF; CDR3 DNA: TGCGCCAGCAGCACGTGGGAGCCTAGCACAGATACGCAGTATTTT
clone size: few; D gene: .; J gene: TRBJ2-1; V gene: TRBV9; CDR3 protein: CASSVEPEGEQFF; CDR3 DNA: TGTGCCAGCAGCGTAGAACCAGAGGGTGAGCAGTTCTTC
clone size: few; D gene: .; J gene: TRBJ2-1; V gene: TRBV20-1; CDR3 protein: CSARFSYKQFF; CDR3 DNA: TGCAGTGCTAGATTTAGCTACAAGCAGTTCTTC
clone size: .; D gene: .; J gene: TRBJ1-1; V gene: TRBV27; CDR3 protein: CASSLFGDWRGTEAFF; CDR3 DNA: TGTGCCAGCAGTTTATTCGGGGACTGGAGGGGCACTGAAGCTTTCTTT
clone size: many; D gene: .; J gene: TRBJ1-1; V gene: TRBV12-3/TRBV12-4; CDR3 protein: CASSRGGVWTEAFF; CDR3 DNA: TGTGCCAGCAGCCGCGGGGGGGTTTGGACTGAAGCTTTCTTT
clone size: .; D gene: TRBD2; J gene: TRBJ2-7; V gene: TRBV24-1; CDR3 protein: CATSASGSYEQYF; CDR3 DNA: TGTGCCACCAGTGCAAGCGGGAGCTACGAGCAGTACTTC
clone size: .; D gene: .; J gene: TRBJ2-4; V gene: TRBV3-1; CDR3 protein: CASSPRGEGVGAKNIQYF; CDR3 DNA: TGTGCCAGCAGCCCCCGGGGAGAGGGCGTTGGGGCCAAAAACATTCAGTACTTC
clone size: once; D gene: .; J gene: TRBJ1-1; V gene: TRBV6-2/TRBV6-3; CDR3 protein: CASRTSQEVTTEAFF; CDR3 DNA: TGTGCCAGCAGAACTTCCCAGGAGGTTACTACTGAAGCTTTCTTT
clone size: few; D gene: .; J gene: TRBJ1-2; V gene: TRBV27; CDR3 protein: CASSIKPASYGYTF; CDR3 DNA: TGTGCCAGCAGCATTAAACCAGCAAGTTATGGCTACACCTTC
clone size: .; D gene: .; J gene: TRBJ2-7; V gene: TRBV3-1; CDR3 protein: CASSPTEQGEQYF; CDR3 DNA: TGTGCCAGCAGCCCGACGGAGCAAGGCGAGCAGTACTTC
clone size: .; D gene: TRBD2; J gene: TRBJ2-3; V gene: TRBV5-6; CDR3 protein: CASSILAGEADTQYF; CDR3 DNA: TGTGCCAGCAGCATACTAGCGGGAGAGGCAGATACGCAGTATTTT
clone size: few; D gene: .; J gene: TRBJ1-1; V gene: TRBV2; CDR3 protein: CASRGDRSEAFF; CDR3 DNA: TGTGCCAGCAGAGGCGACAGGTCTGAAGCTTTCTTT
clone size: .; D gene: .; J gene: TRBJ2-7; V gene: TRBV4-1; CDR3 protein: CASSQTYSEVYEQYF; CDR3 DNA: TGCGCCAGCAGCCAAACATACAGTGAGGTCTACGAGCAGTACTTC
clone size: many; D gene: .; J gene: TRBJ2-7; V gene: TRBV12-3/TRBV12-4; CDR3 protein: CASSLLGYEQYF; CDR3 DNA: TGTGCCAGCAGCTTATTGGGCTACGAGCAGTACTTC
clone size: few; D gene: .; J gene: TRBJ1-2; V gene: TRBV12-3/TRBV12-4; CDR3 protein: CASSSGYYGYTF; CDR3 DNA: TGTGCCAGCAGTTCGGGATACTATGGCTACACCTTC
clone size: .; D gene: .; J gene: TRBJ1-1; V gene: TRBV6-1; CDR3 protein: CASSDLQGAEEGFF; CDR3 DNA: TGTGCCAGCAGTGATTTACAGGGCGCCGAGGAAGGTTTCTTT
clone size: .; D gene: .; J gene: TRBJ2-3; V gene: TRBV20-1; CDR3 protein: CSARVTGSTDTQYF; CDR3 DNA: TGCAGTGCTAGAGTAACCGGTAGCACAGATACGCAGTATTTT
clone size: .; D gene: .; J gene: TRBJ2-7; V gene: TRBV3-1; CDR3 protein: CASSQAKRSSYEQYF; CDR3 DNA: TGTGCCAGCAGCCAAGCCAAGCGAAGCTCCTACGAGCAGTACTTC
clone size: .; D gene: .; J gene: TRBJ1-5; V gene: TRBV7-8; CDR3 protein: CASSLANRASNQPQHF; CDR3 DNA: TGTGCCAGCAGCTTAGCGAACAGGGCTAGCAATCAGCCCCAGCATTTT
clone size: few; D gene: TRBD1; J gene: TRBJ2-7; V gene: TRBV29-1; CDR3 protein: CSVKGEDRAYEQYF; CDR3 DNA: TGCAGCGTGAAGGGGGAGGACAGGGCCTACGAGCAGTACTTC
clone size: many; D gene: .; J gene: TRBJ1-2; V gene: TRBV10-3; CDR3 protein: CATLDTNYGYTF; CDR3 DNA: TGTGCCACCTTAGACACCAACTATGGCTACACCTTC
clone size: few; D gene: .; J gene: TRBJ1-2; V gene: TRBV7-2; CDR3 protein: CASSLGKGGGGYGYTF; CDR3 DNA: TGTGCCAGCAGCTTAGGGAAGGGGGGTGGAGGCTATGGCTACACCTTC
clone size: .; D gene: .; J gene: TRBJ2-6; V gene: TRBV3-1; CDR3 protein: CASSRLLVGSGANVLTF; CDR3 DNA: TGTGCCAGCAGCCGTCTCCTGGTGGGTTCTGGGGCCAACGTCCTGACTTTC
clone size: few; D gene: .; J gene: TRBJ2-1; V gene: TRBV7-8; CDR3 protein: CASSLVPTYNEQFF; CDR3 DNA: TGTGCCAGCAGCTTAGTTCCCACATACAATGAGCAGTTCTTC
clone size: .; D gene: .; J gene: TRBJ2-6; V gene: TRBV6-1; CDR3 protein: CASSQDTSGANVLTF; CDR3 DNA: TGTGCCAGCAGCCAAGACACTTCTGGGGCCAACGTCCTGACTTTC
clone size: few; D gene: .; J gene: TRBJ2-3; V gene: TRBV27; CDR3 protein: CASSLSKGIDTQYF; CDR3 DNA: TGTGCCAGCAGTTTATCGAAGGGGATAGATACGCAGTATTTT
clone size: .; D gene: .; J gene: TRBJ1-1; V gene: TRBV29-1; CDR3 protein: CSGYLWGSTEAFF; CDR3 DNA: TGCAGCGGGTACTTATGGGGCTCGACTGAAGCTTTCTTT
clone size: few; D gene: .; J gene: TRBJ1-1; V gene: TRBV20-1; CDR3 protein: CSARVPGLLNTEAFF; CDR3 DNA: TGCAGTGCTAGAGTGCCGGGTTTGTTGAACACTGAAGCTTTCTTT
clone size: .; D gene: .; J gene: TRBJ2-7; V gene: TRBV3-1; CDR3 protein: CASSQVPHEQYF; CDR3 DNA: TGTGCCAGCAGCCAAGTCCCCCACGAGCAGTACTTC
clone size: .; D gene: .; J gene: TRBJ2-5; V gene: TRBV30; CDR3 protein: CAWSVEVKGETQYF; CDR3 DNA: TGTGCCTGGAGTGTCGAGGTCAAGGGGGAGACCCAGTACTTC
clone size: few; D gene: .; J gene: TRBJ2-7; V gene: TRBV28; CDR3 protein: CASSGTSPYEQYF; CDR3 DNA: TGTGCCAGCAGCGGGACTTCACCTTACGAGCAGTACTTC
clone size: few; D gene: .; J gene: TRBJ1-1; V gene: TRBV30; CDR3 protein: CAWGLGRVESTEAFF; CDR3 DNA: TGTGCCTGGGGCCTCGGGCGAGTGGAGTCCACTGAAGCTTTCTTT
clone size: .; D gene: TRBD1; J gene: TRBJ2-7; V gene: TRBV7-4; CDR3 protein: CASSARTGGAGEQYF; CDR3 DNA: TGTGCCAGCAGCGCTCGGACAGGGGGCGCGGGGGAGCAGTACTTC
clone size: once; D gene: TRBD1; J gene: TRBJ1-2; V gene: TRBV29-1; CDR3 protein: CSFGQGANYGYTF; CDR3 DNA: TGCAGCTTTGGACAGGGGGCTAACTATGGCTACACCTTC
clone size: .; D gene: TRBD1; J gene: TRBJ2-7; V gene: TRBV27; CDR3 protein: CASSWTGLNEQYF; CDR3 DNA: TGTGCCAGCAGCTGGACAGGGCTGAACGAGCAGTACTTC
clone size: .; D gene: .; J gene: TRBJ2-5; V gene: TRBV29-1; CDR3 protein: CSVEDRGEETQYF; CDR3 DNA: TGCAGCGTTGAGGATAGGGGAGAAGAGACCCAGTACTTC
clone size: few; D gene: .; J gene: TRBJ2-3; V gene: TRBV7-9; CDR3 protein: CASSPWTTSTDTQYF; CDR3 DNA: TGTGCCAGCAGCCCTTGGACAACTAGCACAGATACGCAGTATTTT
clone size: few; D gene: .; J gene: TRBJ1-1; V gene: TRBV5-5; CDR3 protein: CASSLANVRLIEAFF; CDR3 DNA: TGTGCCAGCAGCTTGGCCAATGTCAGGTTGATTGAAGCTTTCTTT
clone size: .; D gene: TRBD1; J gene: TRBJ2-7; V gene: TRBV12-3/TRBV12-4; CDR3 protein: CASRPDRESYEQYF; CDR3 DNA: TGTGCCAGCAGACCAGACAGGGAATCCTACGAGCAGTACTTC
clone size: few; D gene: .; J gene: TRBJ2-1; V gene: TRBV15; CDR3 protein: CATSRVGYGGNEQFF; CDR3 DNA: TGTGCCACCAGCAGAGTCGGGTACGGGGGCAATGAGCAGTTCTTC
clone size: few; D gene: .; J gene: TRBJ2-6; V gene: TRBV12-3/TRBV12-4; CDR3 protein: CASRRSAGQLGANVLTF; CDR3 DNA: TGTGCCAGCAGGCGAAGCGCCGGGCAATTAGGGGCCAACGTCCTGACTTTC
clone size: .; D gene: .; J gene: TRBJ2-1; V gene: TRBV15; CDR3 protein: CATSTGEALVQFF; CDR3 DNA: TGTGCCACCAGCACGGGGGAGGCCTTAGTGCAGTTCTTC
clone size: .; D gene: .; J gene: TRBJ1-1; V gene: TRBV12-3/TRBV12-4; CDR3 protein: CASSFWGGEEAFF; CDR3 DNA: TGTGCCAGCAGTTTCTGGGGTGGGGAGGAAGCTTTCTTT
clone size: .; D gene: TRBD1; J gene: TRBJ1-1; V gene: TRBV7-2; CDR3 protein: CASSRRSGGGTEAFF; CDR3 DNA: TGTGCCAGCAGCCGTAGATCAGGGGGCGGCACTGAAGCTTTCTTT
clone size: .; D gene: TRBD2; J gene: TRBJ2-3; V gene: TRBV4-1; CDR3 protein: CASSQVETSPISDTQYF; CDR3 DNA: TGCGCCAGCAGCCAAGTAGAGACTAGCCCTATCTCAGATACGCAGTATTTT
clone size: .; D gene: .; J gene: TRBJ1-1; V gene: TRBV12-3/TRBV12-4; CDR3 protein: CASRKHTGAEAFF; CDR3 DNA: TGTGCCAGCAGAAAACATACCGGAGCGGAAGCTTTCTTT